This paragraph covers one T cell receptor beta chain sequence. No antigen is known for it. This sample stems from a study of T cell responses to AZD1222 COVID-19 vaccine. The V gene's germline CDR1 is SGDLS and CDR2 YYNGEE. The CDR3 covers 13 residues. Trimming took 3 bases from V and 11 from J, leaving 17 bases between them. Using immunoSEQ multiplex PCR, the repertoire was profiled, and TCRdb retains in-frame clones only, with some absent. The sample has around 100,000 clones; more than 70% are singletons. Whole-study results and caveats: Unmutated regions of variants are reportedly targeted by nearly half of spike-specific TCRs. None of the repertoires were sampled until the peak T cell response had passed.

The chain links TRBV9 to TRBJ1-2, with a weak D call TRBD1 (5 bases). The sequence was collected from an adult in good health. Sample: peripheral blood, taken on day 0 of MenACWY control vaccination. For the CDR3, the DNA is TGTGCCAGCAGCGGCGGGACGACCCCCCTTTACACCTTC. It encodes CASSGGTTPLYTF.